These 26 T cell receptor beta chains were sequenced from one sample in a study of T cell repertoires in ileal Crohn's disease. Clones were read by immunoSEQ multiplex PCR, and TCRdb kept only the in-frame ones, dropping some. Here the sample spans around 3,100 clones, 69% being singletons. Time point denoted: proximal margin of the surgical specimen (macroscopically non-inflamed). The sample was ileal tissue. All receptors derive from an adult with Crohn's disease.

The gene calls are TRBV5-1 and TRBJ2-4; no clear D. Germline V lookup: CDR1 SGHRS, CDR2 YFSETQ. CDR3 length: 12 residues. Trimming shortened V by 0 bases and J by 9 bases, and 7 bases separated the two germline ends. CDR3 sequence: CASSLESGIQYF. The CDR3 DNA follows: TGCGCCAGCAGCTTGGAGTCTGGCATTCAGTACTTC.

This sequence joins TRBV5-6 and TRBJ2-5; 12 bases line up with TRBD2. There are 16 residues in the CDR3. Germline values: CDR1 SGHDT, CDR2 YYEEEE. The trim removed 5 bases at V and 1 base at J, leaving 6 bases unmatched. The CDR3 here is CASSFGTSGPQETQYF. Here the CDR3 DNA reads TGTGCCAGCAGTTTCGGGACTAGCGGGCCCCAAGAGACCCAGTACTTC.

This chain links TRBV5-5 with TRBJ1-4; D is perhaps TRBD1 (5 bases). The CDR3 contains 16 residues. Germline V gene sequence: CDR1 SGHKS, CDR2 YYEKEE (reference sequence). Trimming took 1 base from V and 6 from J, leaving 16 bases between them. The CDR3 sequence is CASSLSTQVAHEKLFF. For the CDR3, the DNA is TGTGCCAGCAGCTTGAGTACACAGGTGGCCCATGAAAAACTGTTTTTT. The full variable domain, in which reference TRBV5-5 and TRBJ1-4 provide the parts outside the CDR3, is DAGVTQSPTHLIKTRGQQVTLRCSPISGHKSVSWYQQVLGQGPQFIFQYYEKEERGRGNFPDRFSARQFPNYSSELNVNALLLGDSALYLCASSLSTQVAHEKLFFGSGTQLSVL.

This chain connects TRBV25-1 to TRBJ1-2; D gene uncertain. Trimming removed 10 bases from V and 8 bases from J, with 11 bases in between. This CDR3 spans 10 amino acids. From germline, CDR1 is MGHDK and CDR2 SYGVNS. This CDR3 is CATEKGGYTF. The CDR3 DNA reads TGTGCCACCGAAAAGGGCGGCTACACCTTC.

This sequence joins TRBV6-5 and TRBJ2-7; D might be TRBD2 (6 bases). Germline values: CDR1 MNHEY, CDR2 SVGAGI. V dropped 0 bases and J dropped 0 bases, with 6 bases sitting between them. The CDR3 sequence is 14 residues long. The CDR3 nucleotides are TGTGCCAGCAGTTACTCTAGCGGCTCCTACGAGCAGTACTTC. It is translated as CASSYSSGSYEQYF.

The CDR3 sequence is CASSLSLMGLAVNNEQFF. The CDR3, as DNA: TGTGCCAGCAGCTTGTCCCTGATGGGACTAGCGGTTAACAATGAGCAGTTCTTC. The chain employs TRBV7-8 and TRBJ2-1; 11 nucleotides align to TRBD2. CDR3 length equals 18 residues. Germline V CDR1 and CDR2: SGHVS, FQNEAQ. The V and J ends lost 3 bases and 5 bases, in that order; junction bases with no gene match: 12.

The chain carries TRBV9 and TRBJ1-2; a weak D match, TRBD1 (6 bases). Trimming shortened V by 0 bases and J by 8 bases, and 17 bases separated the two germline ends. Germline V gives CDR1 SGDLS, CDR2 YYNGEE. This CDR3 region has 15 residues. The CDR3 reads CASSVGPQGRSGYTF. The CDR3 DNA is TGTGCCAGCAGCGTAGGGCCCCAGGGGCGGAGCGGCTACACCTTC.

The chain is built from TRBV6-5 and TRBJ1-1, with D perhaps TRBD1 (6 bases). Trimming shortened V by 4 bases and J by 3 bases, and 15 bases separated the two germline ends. Germline V gene lookup returns CDR1 MNHEY and CDR2 SVGAGI. The CDR3 extends over 15 amino acids. CDR3 sequence reads: CASSSRGAGDTEAFF. DNA of the CDR3: TGTGCCAGCAGTTCGAGGGGGGCGGGGGACACTGAAGCTTTCTTT.

The rearrangement joins TRBV2 to TRBJ1-6; D remains unclear. The CDR3 covers 12 residues. Trimming took off 4 bases at V and 7 bases at J, with 5 bases between the two ends. Germline V lookup: CDR1 SNHLY, CDR2 FYNNEI. The CDR3: CASSVQNSPLHF. DNA for the CDR3: TGTGCCAGCAGTGTTCAGAATTCACCCCTCCACTTT.

In its sample, this clone was seen a few times. The gene calls are TRBV19 and TRBJ2-2; TRBD1 aligns across 8 bases. Germline V gene data show CDR1 as LNHDA and CDR2 as SQIVND (reference sequence). V dropped 10 bases and J dropped 2; count of bases not matched to a gene: 6. The CDR3 is 14 residues long. CDR3 DNA sequence: TGTGCCACTATGGGACAGGTCAACACCGGGGAGCTGTTTTTT. This gives the protein CATMGQVNTGELFF.

This clone was observed once. The CDR3: CASSLQGLGTNEQFF. CDR3 in DNA: TGTGCCAGCAGCTTGCAGGGGCTGGGGACCAATGAGCAGTTCTTC. This chain links TRBV11-3 with TRBJ2-1; possible D gene TRBD1, 6 bases. V gave up 3 bases and J gave up 6 bases, with 15 bases separating them. The germline V gene has CDR1 SGHNT and CDR2 YENEEA. The CDR3 is made up of 15 amino acids.

This clone showed up just once. The genes are TRBV2 and TRBJ2-3; D is unresolved. This CDR3 is 16 amino acids long. V was cut by 6 bases and J by 0 bases, with 16 bases left in between. Germline V CDR1 and CDR2: SNHLY, FYNNEI. The CDR3 coding sequence is TGTGCCAGCAGAATAAGGCCTCGGGCTAGCACAGATACGCAGTATTTT. Amino acid sequence: CASRIRPRASTDTQYF.

J is TRBJ2-7 and V is TRBV6-1; possibly TRBD2 for D (7 bases). This CDR3 region has 15 residues. Germline assignment: CDR1 MNHNS and CDR2 SASEGT. The V end lost 4 bases, the J end lost 4 bases, and 17 bases lay between the germline ends. The CDR3 here is CASSGLGGGGYEQYV. Here the CDR3 DNA reads TGTGCCAGCAGTGGACTAGGGGGAGGGGGGTACGAGCAGTACGTC.

This rearrangement joins TRBV5-8 to TRBJ1-2; 11 bases are shared with TRBD1. Germline CDR1 reads SGHTS; CDR2 reads YDEGEE. The CDR3 totals 15 residues. J lost 4 bases, V lost 5 bases, and 7 bases had no gene match. CDR3 DNA: TGTGCCAGCAGGGTGGGACAGGGGGACGGCTATGGCTACACCTTC. Amino acid sequence: CASRVGQGDGYGYTF.

The chain carries TRBV11-2 and TRBJ2-1; 10 nucleotides match TRBD1. The ends lost 3 bases at V and 10 bases at J; junction bases unmatched: 6. Per germline, CDR1 SGHAT and CDR2 FQNNGV. This CDR3 region has 14 residues. CDR3 coding DNA: TGTGCCAGCAGCTTCAGACAGGGGGCCTGGGAGCAGTTCTTC. This gives the protein CASSFRQGAWEQFF.

This chain links TRBV2 with TRBJ2-1; TRBD2 aligns across 9 bases. Per germline, CDR1 SNHLY and CDR2 FYNNEI. This CDR3 is 15 amino acids long. V was pared by 4 bases and J by 1 base, with 2 bases of the junction left unmatched. Written as DNA, the CDR3 is TGTGCCAGCAGTGGTACTAGCGGGTCCTACAATGAGCAGTTCTTC. Translation: CASSGTSGSYNEQFF. The full variable domain, in which reference TRBV2 and TRBJ2-1 provide the parts outside the CDR3, is EPEVTQTPSHQVTQMGQEVILRCVPISNHLYFYWYRQILGQKVEFLVSFYNNEISEKSEIFDDQFSVERPDGSNFTLKIRSTKLEDSAMYFCASSGTSGSYNEQFFGPGTRLTVL.

This CDR3 reads CASSGEGKNIQYF. The CDR3 bases are TGTGCCAGCTCAGGGGAAGGCAAAAACATTCAGTACTTC. The chain has TRBV18 and TRBJ2-4, with unresolved D. Germline assignment: CDR1 KGHSH and CDR2 LQKENI. Trimming took 5 bases from V and 3 from J, leaving 8 bases between them. The CDR3 is 13 amino acids.

The gene calls are TRBV7-3 and TRBJ1-1, with D tentatively TRBD1 (6 bases). The germline V and J ends were trimmed by 3 bases and 1 base, with 6 bases remaining between them. This CDR3 region has 13 residues. The V gene's germline CDR1 is SGHTA and CDR2 FQGTGA. The CDR3 region has the DNA TGTGCCAGCAGCTTGGACAGGAACACTGAAGCTTTCTTT. Translating it yields CASSLDRNTEAFF.

The CDR3 DNA reads TGTGCCAGCAGCTTTACCGGCAGGGAAGAGACCCAGTACTTC. Translated, it gives CASSFTGREETQYF. The chain uses TRBV7-9 and TRBJ2-5; TRBD1 is a possible D gene (5 bases). The CDR3 runs 14 residues. The V end was cut by 3 bases, the J end by 3 bases, with 11 bases between. Germline V CDR1 and CDR2: SEHNR, FQNEAQ (reference sequence).

J is TRBJ2-5 and V is TRBV5-4; 13 positions match TRBD2. The CDR3 has 16 amino acids. The J segment lost 5 bases and the V segment lost 4 bases, leaving 8 bases of the junction unmatched. Germline V CDR1 and CDR2: SGHNT, YYREEE (reference sequence). The CDR3 is CASSLRLAGGEETQYF. Here the CDR3 DNA reads TGTGCCAGCAGCCTCAGACTAGCGGGAGGAGAGGAGACCCAGTACTTC.

This clone is deemed medium-sized (0.01 to 0.1%). The chain joins TRBV29-1 to TRBJ2-5, with 9 bases that match TRBD1. V lost 4 bases and J lost 6; bases outside the gene matches: 6. The CDR3 has 13 residues. Germline V lookup: CDR1 SQVTM, CDR2 ANQGSEA. Here the CDR3 reads CSVGRQGGKTQYF. CDR3 nucleotide sequence: TGCAGCGTTGGCCGACAGGGGGGGAAGACCCAGTACTTC.

The rearrangement links TRBV6-1 to TRBJ2-1, with D hard to call. CDR3 length: 14 amino acids. Germline V gene sequence: CDR1 MNHNS, CDR2 SASEGT. The ends were cut back, 6 bases at V and 4 bases at J, with 13 bases in the middle. The CDR3 nucleotides are TGTGCCAGCAGCCCCGACGACGTATACAATGAGCAGTTCTTC. Its protein product is CASSPDDVYNEQFF.

This clone was counted a single time. The V gene is TRBV5-1, the J gene TRBJ2-1; D gene ambiguous. Germline lookup yields CDR1 SGHRS and CDR2 YFSETQ. Deletions cut 0 bases from V and 10 bases from J, with 5 bases between. CDR3 size: 11 residues. This CDR3 is CASSLETEQFF. CDR3 coding DNA: TGCGCCAGCAGCTTGGAAACAGAGCAGTTCTTC.

This clone was found a few times. The chain joins TRBV7-6 to TRBJ2-1; D possibly matches TRBD1 or TRBD2 (5 bases each). Per germline, CDR1 SGHVS and CDR2 FNYEAQ. The CDR3 runs 17 residues. V was clipped by 6 bases and J by 6 bases, with 24 bases between them. In DNA form, the CDR3 reads TGTGCCAGCAGTTTACCTTCCGGGACCAAAACTATCAATGAGCAGTTCTTC. Its translation is CASSLPSGTKTINEQFF.

This clone was recorded a few times. J is TRBJ1-2 and V is TRBV30; D gene unclear. V lost 5 bases to trimming and J lost 4 bases, with 14 bases between them. The germline V gene encodes CDR1 GTSNPN and CDR2 SVGIG (reference sequence). The CDR3 has 13 residues. The CDR3 sequence is CAWALGRIYGYTF. The CDR3 region has the DNA TGTGCCTGGGCCCTGGGCCGGATCTATGGCTACACCTTC.

This chain connects TRBV30 to TRBJ1-5; D possibly corresponds to TRBD1 (6 bases). V shed 4 bases and J shed 1 base, with 14 bases lying between them. CDR1 and CDR2 from the germline V gene are GTSNPN and SVGIG (reference sequence). CDR3 size: 15 residues. The CDR3 region has the DNA TGTGCCTGGAAATTGAAGGGGGGAAGCAATCAGCCCCAGCATTTT. Its translation is CAWKLKGGSNQPQHF.